Included here is one TCR beta chain sequence, with context. The antigen is undetermined. Data came from immunoSEQ multiplex PCR; TCRdb stores just in-frame clones and leaves some out. Of some 120,000 clones detected, 87% appear once; the ten largest clones hold roughly 8%. The CDR3 contains 14 residues. V lost 2 bases and J 3 bases, leaving 10 bases between the germline ends. Germline V CDR1 and CDR2: MNHEY, SVGAGI. The data were taken from a study of T cell responses to AZD1222 COVID-19 vaccine. Across the whole study: Second-dose schedules of about 4 or about 12 weeks were combined. General observations from the study: Clonal diversity was possibly underestimated, and the donors were mostly white British, with more females. Two doses of AZD1222 preceded a rise in Spike-specific TCR breadth and depth.

This clonotype was obtained from an adult in good health. The sample here was peripheral blood, taken on day 0 of AZD1222 vaccination. V is TRBV6-5 and J is TRBJ1-1, with D unclear. The CDR3 coding sequence is TGTGCCAGCAGTTACCAAGGAGGATACACTGAAGCTTTCTTT. Its translation: CASSYQGGYTEAFF.